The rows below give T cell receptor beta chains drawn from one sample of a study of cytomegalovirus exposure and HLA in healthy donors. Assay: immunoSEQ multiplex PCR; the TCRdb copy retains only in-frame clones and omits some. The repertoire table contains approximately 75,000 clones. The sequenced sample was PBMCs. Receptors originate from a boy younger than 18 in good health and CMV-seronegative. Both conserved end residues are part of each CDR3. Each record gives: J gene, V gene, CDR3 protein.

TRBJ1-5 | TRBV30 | CAWGIGTGSVQPQHF
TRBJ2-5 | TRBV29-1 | CSASGGAETQYF
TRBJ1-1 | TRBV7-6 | CASSHRVQNTEAFF
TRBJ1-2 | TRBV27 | CASSDRQGARGYTF
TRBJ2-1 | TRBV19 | CASSALAYNEQFF
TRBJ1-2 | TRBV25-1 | CASSESGPNYGYTF
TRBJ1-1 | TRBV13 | CASSLGSHGDSNTEAFF
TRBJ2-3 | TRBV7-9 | CASSLKAGDTDTQYF
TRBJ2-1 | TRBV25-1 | CASRRTSGRALAYNEQFF
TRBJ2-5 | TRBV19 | CASSMGLAGRETQYF
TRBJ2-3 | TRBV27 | CASSLGTPFTDTQYF
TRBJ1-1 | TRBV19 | CASSINRGATEAFF
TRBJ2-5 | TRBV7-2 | CASSTWASQETQYF
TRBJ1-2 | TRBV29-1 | CSVEEPRRSDYGYTF
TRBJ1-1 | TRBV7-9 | CASSPKYTEAFF
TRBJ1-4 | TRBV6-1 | CASSERGGSNEKLFF
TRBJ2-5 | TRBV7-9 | CASSRRNTQETQYF
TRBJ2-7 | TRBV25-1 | CASSVLDRDHEQYF
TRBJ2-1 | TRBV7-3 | CASSGQGGPTEQFF
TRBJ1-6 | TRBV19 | CASSLQGGNSPLHF